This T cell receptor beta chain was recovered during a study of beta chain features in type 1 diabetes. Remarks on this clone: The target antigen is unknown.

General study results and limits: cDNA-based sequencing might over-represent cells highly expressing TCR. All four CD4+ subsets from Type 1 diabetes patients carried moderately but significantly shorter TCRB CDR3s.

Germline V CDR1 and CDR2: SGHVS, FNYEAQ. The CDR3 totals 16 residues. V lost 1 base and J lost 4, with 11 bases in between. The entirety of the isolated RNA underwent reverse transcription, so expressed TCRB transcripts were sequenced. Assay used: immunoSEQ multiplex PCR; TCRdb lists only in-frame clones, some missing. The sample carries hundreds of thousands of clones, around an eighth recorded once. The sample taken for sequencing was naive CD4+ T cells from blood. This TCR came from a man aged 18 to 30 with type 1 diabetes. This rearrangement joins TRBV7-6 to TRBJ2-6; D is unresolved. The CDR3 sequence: CASSLDRHSGANVLTF. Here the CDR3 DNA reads TGTGCCAGCAGCTTAGATCGACATTCAGGGGCCAACGTCCTGACTTTC.